This is a list of T cell receptor beta chains from one sample in a study of T cells after yellow fever vaccination. TCRdb reprocessed the 5' RACE reads with MiXCR, giving one entry per CDR3 protein. The sample shows roughly 170,000 distinct CDR3 sequences, 5.5% to 7.5% of them seen only once. The material was CD4+ T cells sorted from PBMCs, obtained on the day of the first yellow fever vaccination. The receptors shown here come from a man between 18 and 35 years old who received the YFV17D yellow fever vaccine. CDR3s include the opening cysteine and the closing phenylalanine or tryptophan. A D gene is named only where the DNA matches it firmly. Rows give clone size only sometimes, using once, few, many, or a class for an expanded clone.

D | J | size | length | V | CDR3 | DNA
- | TRBJ2-4 | few | 15 | TRBV18 | CASSPPGRAKNIQYF | TGTGCCAGCTCACCCCCAGGGAGGGCCAAAAACATTCAGTACTTC
TRBD1 | TRBJ1-3 | - | 17 | TRBV24-1 | CATSDGTGSPSGNTIYF | TGTGCCACCAGTGATGGGACAGGGTCCCCCTCTGGAAACACCATATATTTT
- | TRBJ2-3 | - | 13 | TRBV6-5 | CASSYRDADTQYF | TGTGCCAGCAGTTACAGAGACGCAGATACGCAGTATTTT
- | TRBJ2-6 | - | 17 | TRBV2 | CASSEGGPLSGANVLTF | TGTGCCAGCAGTGAAGGAGGGCCTCTCTCTGGGGCCAACGTCCTGACTTTC
TRBD2 | TRBJ2-1 | few | 18 | TRBV6-1 | CASSARLAGGPPYNEQFF | TGTGCCAGCAGTGCCCGACTAGCGGGGGGGCCCCCCTACAATGAGCAGTTCTTC
- | TRBJ2-1 | many | 18 | TRBV11-1 | CASSLAKRAGGSHNEQFF | TGTGCCAGCAGCTTAGCCAAACGTGCCGGGGGCAGCCACAATGAGCAGTTCTTC
- | TRBJ1-1 | many | 11 | TRBV14 | CASSQGGEAFF | TGTGCCAGCAGCCAAGGGGGGGAAGCTTTCTTT
- | TRBJ2-2 | many | 15 | TRBV5-5 | CASSFGTPNTGELFF | TGTGCCAGCAGCTTCGGTACACCGAACACCGGGGAGCTGTTTTTT
- | TRBJ2-5 | few | 14 | TRBV7-8 | CASSSSQVQETQYF | TGTGCCAGCAGCTCCTCCCAAGTCCAAGAGACCCAGTACTTC
- | TRBJ2-5 | many | 13 | TRBV5-1 | CATAAGEQETQYF | TGCGCCACGGCCGCGGGCGAACAAGAGACCCAGTACTTC
TRBD2 | TRBJ2-3 | - | 18 | TRBV15 | CATSTALAGGPETDTQYF | TGTGCCACCAGCACTGCCCTAGCGGGGGGGCCCGAGACAGATACGCAGTATTTT
TRBD2 | TRBJ2-7 | - | 14 | TRBV12-3/TRBV12-4 | CASSRTSGPSEQYF | TGTGCCAGCAGCCGGACTAGCGGTCCAAGCGAGCAGTACTTC
- | TRBJ2-5 | many | 12 | TRBV7-2 | CASSKTKETQYF | TGTGCCAGCAGCAAAACCAAAGAGACCCAGTACTTC
TRBD1 | TRBJ1-5 | - | 17 | TRBV6-1 | CASSNPSGQGPYQPQHF | TGTGCAAGCTCCAACCCCAGCGGACAGGGACCTTATCAGCCCCAGCATTTT